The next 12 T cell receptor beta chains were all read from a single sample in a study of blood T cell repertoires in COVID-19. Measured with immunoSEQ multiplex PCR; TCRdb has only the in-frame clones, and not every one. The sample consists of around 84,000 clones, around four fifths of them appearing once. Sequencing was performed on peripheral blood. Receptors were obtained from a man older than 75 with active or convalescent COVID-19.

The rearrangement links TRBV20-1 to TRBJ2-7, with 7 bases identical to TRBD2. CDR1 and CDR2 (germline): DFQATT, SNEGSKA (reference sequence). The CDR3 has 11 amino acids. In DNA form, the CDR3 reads TGCACACGGACTAGCTCCTACGAGCAGTACTTC. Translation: CTRTSSYEQYF.

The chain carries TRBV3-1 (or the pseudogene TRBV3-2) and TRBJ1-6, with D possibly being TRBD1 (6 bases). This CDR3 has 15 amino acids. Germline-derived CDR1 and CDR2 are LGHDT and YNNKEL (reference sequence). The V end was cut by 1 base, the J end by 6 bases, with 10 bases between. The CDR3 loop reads CASSQGQAPNSPLHF. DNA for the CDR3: TGTGCCAGCAGCCAAGGACAGGCCCCTAATTCACCCCTCCACTTT.

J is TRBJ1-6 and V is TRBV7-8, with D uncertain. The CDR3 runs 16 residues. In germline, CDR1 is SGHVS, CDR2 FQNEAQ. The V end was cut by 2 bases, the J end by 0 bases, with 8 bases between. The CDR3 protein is CASSLWAGSYNSPLHF. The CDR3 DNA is TGTGCCAGCAGCTTATGGGCAGGCTCCTATAATTCACCCCTCCACTTT.

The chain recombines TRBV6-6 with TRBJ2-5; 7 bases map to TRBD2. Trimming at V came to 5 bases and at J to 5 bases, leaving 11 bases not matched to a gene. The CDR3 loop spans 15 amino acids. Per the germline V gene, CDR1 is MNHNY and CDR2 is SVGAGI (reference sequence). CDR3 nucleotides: TGTGCCAGCAGTCCCCTGGGAGGGAACAGGGAGACCCAGTACTTC. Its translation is CASSPLGGNRETQYF.

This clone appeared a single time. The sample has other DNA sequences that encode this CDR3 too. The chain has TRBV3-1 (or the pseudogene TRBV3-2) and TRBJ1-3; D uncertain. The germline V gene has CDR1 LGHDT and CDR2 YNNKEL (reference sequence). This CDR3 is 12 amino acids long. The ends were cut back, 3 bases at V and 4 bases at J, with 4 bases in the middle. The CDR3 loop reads CASSHQGNTIYF. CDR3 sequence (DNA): TGTGCCAGCAGCCACCAGGGAAACACCATATATTTT.

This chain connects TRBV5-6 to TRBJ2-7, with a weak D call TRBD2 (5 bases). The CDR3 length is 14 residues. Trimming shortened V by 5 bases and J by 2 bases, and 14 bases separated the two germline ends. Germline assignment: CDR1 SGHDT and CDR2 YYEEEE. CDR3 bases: TGTGCCAGCAGACCGGGATCCGGGGCCTACGAGCAGTACTTC. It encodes CASRPGSGAYEQYF.

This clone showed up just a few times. The CDR3 DNA reads TGTGCCAGCAGCAAAGGACTAGCGGCTTACAATGAGCAGTTCTTC. This codes for CASSKGLAAYNEQFF. This rearrangement joins TRBV21-1 to TRBJ2-1; the DNA was not compared with TRBD2, the D call given in the table. TRBV21-1 is tagged as a pseudogene. The CDR3 runs 15 residues.

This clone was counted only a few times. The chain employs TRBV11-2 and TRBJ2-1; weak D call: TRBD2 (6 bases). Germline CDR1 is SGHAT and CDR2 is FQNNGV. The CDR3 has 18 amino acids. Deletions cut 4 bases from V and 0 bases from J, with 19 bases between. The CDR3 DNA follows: TGTGCCAGCAGCTCAACTGCGGCGCTAGCGTTCTCCTACAATGAGCAGTTCTTC. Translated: CASSSTAALAFSYNEQFF. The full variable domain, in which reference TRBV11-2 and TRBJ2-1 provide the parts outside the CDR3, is EAGVAQSPRYKIIEKRQSVAFWCNPISGHATLYWYQQILGQGPKLLIQFQNNGVVDDSQLPKDRFSAERLKGVDSTLKIQPAKLEDSAVYLCASSSTAALAFSYNEQFFGPGTRLTVL.

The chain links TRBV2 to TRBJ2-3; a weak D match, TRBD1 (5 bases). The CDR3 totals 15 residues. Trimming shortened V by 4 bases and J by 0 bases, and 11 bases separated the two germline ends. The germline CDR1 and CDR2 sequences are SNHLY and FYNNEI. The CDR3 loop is CASSGSQGSTDTQYF. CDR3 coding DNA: TGTGCCAGCAGTGGGTCCCAGGGAAGCACAGATACGCAGTATTTT.

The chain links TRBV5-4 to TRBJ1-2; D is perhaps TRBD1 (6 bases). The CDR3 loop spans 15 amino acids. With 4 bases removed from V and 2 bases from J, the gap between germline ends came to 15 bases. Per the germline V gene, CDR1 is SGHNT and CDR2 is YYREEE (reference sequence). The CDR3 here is CASSPGGADNYGYTF. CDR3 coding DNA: TGTGCCAGCAGCCCCGGGGGGGCGGACAACTATGGCTACACCTTC.

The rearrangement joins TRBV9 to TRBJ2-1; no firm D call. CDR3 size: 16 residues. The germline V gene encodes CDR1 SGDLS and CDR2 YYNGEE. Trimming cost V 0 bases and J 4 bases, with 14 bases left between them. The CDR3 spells CASSVASPTTYNEQFF. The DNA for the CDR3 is TGTGCCAGCAGCGTAGCCTCGCCGACAACTTACAATGAGCAGTTCTTC.

The CDR3 here is CASSHSRDRGFYGYTF. The CDR3 DNA reads as TGCGCCAGCAGTCACTCCCGGGACAGGGGATTCTATGGCTACACCTTC. The chain carries TRBV4-1 and TRBJ1-2; 10 bases match TRBD1. The CDR3 spans 16 residues. Germline V gene lookup returns CDR1 MGHRA and CDR2 YSYEKL. V lost 6 bases to trimming and J lost 4 bases; unmatched junction nucleotides: 11.